The 25 T cell receptor beta chains reported below all come from one sample, sequenced in a study of graft-versus-host responses after intestinal transplantation (TCRdb year 2021). What this sample's time point label stands for: cells obtained before transplantation from donor or recipient. These receptors have no known antigen. Library generation was performed with the immunoSEQ multiplex PCR assay. TCRdb holds this immuneACCESS table with in-frame rearrangements only. Some clones are missing; in checked studies, unresolved V genes explain under half, and the rest has no known cause. Across this sample there are just over 85,000 clones, with under 95% seen only once. Of the sample, approximately 0.4% falls within the top ten clones. The specimen comprised unstimulated CD8+ T cells sorted from spleen or lymph node cells, sampled before transplant. The receptors were sampled from a human donor who was the organ donor for an intestinal transplant.

V is TRBV5-1 and J is TRBJ2-3; weak D call: TRBD2 (7 bases). V lost 4 bases and J lost 4, with 16 bases in between. CDR1 is SGHRS and CDR2 is YFSETQ in the germline V gene. The CDR3 extends over 15 amino acids. The CDR3, as DNA: TGCGCCAGCAGCGTAAACAGGGAGGGGGCAGATACGCAGTATTTT. Translated, it gives CASSVNREGADTQYF.

The chain joins TRBV4-3 to TRBJ2-7, with 10 bases that match TRBD1. With 4 bases clipped from V and 3 bases from J, the junction kept 6 bases outside the gene matches. The CDR3 loop spans 15 amino acids. From germline, CDR1 is LGHNA and CDR2 YSLEER. CDR3 sequence reads: CASSLGTGDYYEQYF. The CDR3 nucleotides read TGCGCCAGCAGCCTAGGGACAGGGGACTACTACGAGCAGTACTTC.

This rearrangement joins TRBV19 to TRBJ1-2, with D perhaps TRBD1 (5 bases). The length of the CDR3 is 15 residues. Germline values: CDR1 LNHDA, CDR2 SQIVND (reference sequence). Deletions cut 3 bases from V and 5 bases from J, with 16 bases between. CDR3 sequence reads: CASSMRTEEGYGYTF. The CDR3 DNA reads as TGTGCCAGTAGTATGCGGACGGAGGAGGGGTATGGCTACACCTTC.

The rearrangement links TRBV5-5 to TRBJ2-7; weak D call: TRBD1 (6 bases). The CDR3 covers 13 residues. Germline V gives CDR1 SGHKS, CDR2 YYEKEE (reference sequence). The V end was cut by 2 bases, the J end by 2 bases, with 8 bases between. The CDR3 nucleotides are TGTGCCAGCAGCTTCAGGGGAGCCTACGAGCAGTACTTC. Translated, it gives CASSFRGAYEQYF.

V usage is TRBV29-1 and J usage is TRBJ2-3, with D uncertain. V lost 5 bases and J lost 2, with 8 bases in between. This CDR3 has 12 amino acids. In germline, CDR1 is SQVTM, CDR2 ANQGSEA. CDR3 in DNA: TGCAGCGTTCTTCAGAACACAGATACGCAGTATTTT. As protein: CSVLQNTDTQYF.

The CDR3, as DNA: TGTGCCATCACTCGCGGCAGAACAAAGAACACTGAAGCTTTCTTT. Encoded protein: CAITRGRTKNTEAFF. The chain has TRBV10-3 and TRBJ1-1; D not certain. Trimming cost V 7 bases and J 1 base, with 16 bases left between them. CDR1 ENHRY and CDR2 SYGVKD come from the germline V gene. This CDR3 has 15 amino acids.

The chain links TRBV28 to TRBJ1-5, with D uncertain. V was clipped by 3 bases and J by 3 bases, with 3 bases between them. Germline V gives CDR1 MDHEN, CDR2 SYDVKM. The CDR3 has 12 residues. CDR3 in DNA: TGTGCCAGCAGTTTCTACAATCAGCCCCAGCATTTT. This sequence encodes CASSFYNQPQHF.

J is TRBJ2-1 and V is TRBV4-1; D perhaps matches TRBD2 (5 bases). Trimming removed 0 bases from V and 6 bases from J, with 12 bases in between. CDR1 is MGHRA and CDR2 is YSYEKL in the germline V gene. This CDR3 region has 15 residues. CDR3 sequence: CASSQDRGFGNEQFF. CDR3 DNA: TGCGCCAGCAGCCAAGATCGAGGGTTCGGCAATGAGCAGTTCTTC.

This chain uses TRBV19 with TRBJ2-1; TRBD2 agrees at 9 bases. Germline lookup yields CDR1 LNHDA and CDR2 SQIVND (reference sequence). The CDR3 covers 16 residues. The ends lost 2 bases at V and 2 bases at J; junction bases unmatched: 4. CDR3 DNA: TGTGCCAGTAGTATACTAGCGGGGACCACCTACAATGAGCAGTTCTTC. Protein: CASSILAGTTYNEQFF.

The chain carries TRBV4-3 and TRBJ1-1; 9 bases fit TRBD1. Germline trimming cut 1 base from V and 0 bases from J; bases unmatched to any gene: 9. Per the germline V gene, CDR1 is LGHNA and CDR2 is YSLEER. The CDR3 loop spans 18 amino acids. The CDR3 DNA reads TGCGCCAGCAGCCAAGGACAGGGGGAGTTCGGGGTGAACACTGAAGCTTTCTTT. Its protein is CASSQGQGEFGVNTEAFF.

The V gene is TRBV28, the J gene TRBJ2-1; TRBD1 might be the D (5 bases). The germline V and J ends were trimmed by 6 bases and 1 base, with 10 bases remaining between them. Germline V gene lookup returns CDR1 MDHEN and CDR2 SYDVKM. The CDR3 has 14 residues. CDR3 DNA: TGTGCCAGCAGGCCAACAGGTTCCTACAATGAGCAGTTCTTC. Its protein product is CASRPTGSYNEQFF. Together with reference TRBV28 and TRBJ2-1, the CDR3 gives the full variable domain: DVKVTQSSRYLVKRTGEKVFLECVQDMDHENMFWYRQDPGLGLRLIYFSYDVKMKEKGDIPEGYSVSREKKERFSLILESASTNQTSMYLCASRPTGSYNEQFFGPGTRLTVL.

The chain uses TRBV7-2 and TRBJ1-6; no clear D. The germline CDR1 and CDR2 sequences are SGHTA and FQGNSA. CDR3 size: 12 residues. V lost 3 bases and J lost 11, with 8 bases in between. The CDR3 here is CASSLSVPPLHF. In DNA, the CDR3 is TGTGCCAGCAGCTTGTCTGTTCCACCCCTCCACTTT.

The chain links TRBV4-1 to TRBJ2-4, with D perhaps matching TRBD2 (6 bases). The CDR3 is made up of 14 amino acids. The germline CDR1 and CDR2 sequences are MGHRA and YSYEKL. Trimming stripped 1 base from V and 7 bases from J, with 11 bases between. The CDR3: CASSQAAGLNIQYF. DNA of the CDR3: TGCGCCAGCAGCCAAGCGGCGGGGCTCAACATTCAGTACTTC.

V gene TRBV12-5 combines with J gene TRBJ1-1; the D gene is possibly TRBD1 (5 bases). The ends were cut back, 10 bases at V and 4 bases at J, with 19 bases in the middle. CDR3 size: 14 residues. Germline loops: CDR1 LGHNT, CDR2 FRNRAP. The chain's CDR3 is CATGWDSRVTEAFF. The DNA for the CDR3 is TGTGCTACCGGTTGGGACTCCAGGGTCACTGAAGCTTTCTTT.

The chain has TRBV12-5 and TRBJ2-1; 10 bases match TRBD2. Germline CDR1 is LGHNT and CDR2 is FRNRAP. V lost 3 bases to trimming and J lost 5 bases; unmatched junction nucleotides: 7. The CDR3 sequence is 16 residues long. CDR3 nucleotide sequence: TGTGCTAGTGGTTTCCCATTAGCGGGGGGTAACAATGAGCAGTTCTTC. It encodes CASGFPLAGGNNEQFF.

V is TRBV2 and J is TRBJ2-7, with 8 nucleotides matching TRBD1. Germline values: CDR1 SNHLY, CDR2 FYNNEI. Trimming took 5 bases from V and 2 from J; bases not matched to a gene: 20. This CDR3 spans 19 amino acids. The CDR3, as DNA: TGTGCCAGCAGTTCCCTCGAGGCTGGGACAGGCCATCCTCCCTACGAGCAGTACTTC. Encoded protein: CASSSLEAGTGHPPYEQYF. The whole variable domain, remainder taken from reference TRBV2 and TRBJ2-7, is EPEVTQTPSHQVTQMGQEVILRCVPISNHLYFYWYRQILGQKVEFLVSFYNNEISEKSEIFDDQFSVERPDGSNFTLKIRSTKLEDSAMYFCASSSLEAGTGHPPYEQYFGPGTRLTVT.

The V call is TRBV28, the J call TRBJ2-2; possibly TRBD2 for D (5 bases). Between the trimmed V and J ends, which lost 6 bases and 3 bases, there was a span of 20 bases. CDR1 is MDHEN, CDR2 SYDVKM, per germline. This CDR3 spans 17 amino acids. The CDR3 loop is CASSPLRDLSHTGELFF. CDR3 bases: TGTGCCAGCAGCCCCCTCCGGGATCTCAGTCACACCGGGGAGCTGTTTTTT.

The genes are TRBV5-1 and TRBJ2-7, with D tentatively TRBD1 (5 bases). The germline CDR1 and CDR2 sequences are SGHRS and YFSETQ. This CDR3 is 13 amino acids long. Between the trimmed V and J ends, which lost 3 bases and 3 bases, there was a span of 10 bases. The CDR3 region is CASSWYQGYEQYF. CDR3 bases: TGCGCCAGCAGCTGGTATCAGGGCTACGAGCAGTACTTC.

The V gene is TRBV2, the J gene TRBJ1-1; perhaps TRBD1 as D (5 bases). Trimming shortened V by 4 bases and J by 1 base, and 16 bases separated the two germline ends. Germline assignment: CDR1 SNHLY and CDR2 FYNNEI. This CDR3 is built from 16 residues. CDR3 bases: TGTGCCAGCAGTGTAACCGTAGACAGTTCGAACACTGAAGCTTTCTTT. Translated, it gives CASSVTVDSSNTEAFF.

This chain uses TRBV14 with TRBJ2-7, with 7 positions matching TRBD2. The trim removed 1 base at V and 3 bases at J, leaving 6 bases unmatched. The germline CDR1 and CDR2 sequences are SGHDN and FVKESK. This CDR3 is built from 15 residues. This CDR3 is CASSQGGGLLYEQYF. As DNA, the CDR3 is TGTGCCAGCAGCCAAGGCGGGGGATTGCTCTACGAGCAGTACTTC.

The chain links TRBV7-9 to TRBJ1-5; TRBD1 aligns across 7 bases. This CDR3 contains 16 residues. The V gene's germline CDR1 is SEHNR and CDR2 FQNEAQ (reference sequence). The V and J ends lost 7 bases and 5 bases, in that order; junction bases with no gene match: 14. This chain's CDR3 is CASTHGPAGTDQPQHF. The CDR3 DNA reads TGTGCCAGCACCCACGGGCCCGCAGGGACAGATCAGCCCCAGCATTTT.

This chain joins TRBV9 and TRBJ2-2; D perhaps matches TRBD2 (7 bases). Between the trimmed V and J ends, which lost 3 bases and 5 bases, there was a span of 11 bases. Looked up from germline, CDR1 is SGDLS and CDR2 is YYNGEE. The CDR3 loop spans 14 amino acids. In nucleotides, the CDR3 is TGTGCCAGCAGCGGCGGGGGCGGGACCGGGGAGCTGTTTTTT. It specifies CASSGGGGTGELFF.

J is TRBJ1-2 and V is TRBV5-1; TRBD1 matches at 9 bases. CDR3 length: 14 residues. Germline lookup yields CDR1 SGHRS and CDR2 YFSETQ. V lost 5 bases to trimming and J lost 5 bases; unmatched junction nucleotides: 7. Here the CDR3 reads CASREGTGLYGYTF. The CDR3 bases are TGCGCCAGCAGAGAAGGGACAGGGCTTTATGGCTACACCTTC.

The V and J genes are TRBV6-6 and TRBJ2-2; 7 bases agree with TRBD2. The germline V gene has CDR1 MNHNY and CDR2 SVGAGI (reference sequence). V trimming: 3 bases; J trimming: 0 bases; junction bases outside the gene matches: 4. The CDR3 runs to 16 residues. The CDR3 DNA reads TGTGCCAGCAGTTATCTCCTAGCGGCGAACACCGGGGAGCTGTTTTTT. Translated, it gives CASSYLLAANTGELFF.

The rearrangement joins TRBV27 to TRBJ2-7; 13 nucleotides align to TRBD2. CDR1 is MNHEY, CDR2 SMNVEV, per germline (reference sequence). V gave up 5 bases and J gave up 2 bases; unmatched junction bases: 15. The CDR3 is made up of 19 amino acids. The CDR3 sequence is CASSVAPGGLAGQTYEQYF. The CDR3 DNA sequence: TGTGCCAGCAGTGTGGCCCCTGGGGGACTAGCGGGACAAACCTACGAGCAGTACTTC.